The clone carrying this T cell receptor (beta chain) came up a few times. As yet, its antigen is unknown. Germline CDR1 and CDR2: SNHLY and FYNNEI. J lost 8 bases, V lost 6 bases, and 11 bases had no gene match. The CDR3 contains 15 residues. This entry is derived from a study of T cells in Graves' hyperthyroidism and ophthalmopathy. Study outcomes and limitations: In the blood, most expanded thyroid clonotypes above 0.001 appeared as well. Median prediction lead before ophthalmopathy onset was roughly 6 months with the model.

Blood was drawn at first hyperthyroidism diagnosis, before any ophthalmopathy symptoms. Amplification of TCR beta CDR3 regions used RNA as the template. A first-round RT-PCR of the TCR CDR3 used the HTBI primer set. TCRdb recomputed calls from the multiplex PCR reads with MiXCR, one row per CDR3 protein. The sample lists roughly 500,000 distinct CDR3 sequences; approximately 15% were seen once. The sequenced sample was blood. The genes are TRBV2 and TRBJ2-1; 9 bases are shared with TRBD1. The sequence was collected from a woman aged 30 to 39 with Graves' hyperthyroidism that later progressed to Graves' ophthalmopathy. DNA for the CDR3: TGTGCCAGCAGGGACTCGGGACAGGGTGGGGATGAGCAGTTCTTC. This encodes CASRDSGQGGDEQFF.